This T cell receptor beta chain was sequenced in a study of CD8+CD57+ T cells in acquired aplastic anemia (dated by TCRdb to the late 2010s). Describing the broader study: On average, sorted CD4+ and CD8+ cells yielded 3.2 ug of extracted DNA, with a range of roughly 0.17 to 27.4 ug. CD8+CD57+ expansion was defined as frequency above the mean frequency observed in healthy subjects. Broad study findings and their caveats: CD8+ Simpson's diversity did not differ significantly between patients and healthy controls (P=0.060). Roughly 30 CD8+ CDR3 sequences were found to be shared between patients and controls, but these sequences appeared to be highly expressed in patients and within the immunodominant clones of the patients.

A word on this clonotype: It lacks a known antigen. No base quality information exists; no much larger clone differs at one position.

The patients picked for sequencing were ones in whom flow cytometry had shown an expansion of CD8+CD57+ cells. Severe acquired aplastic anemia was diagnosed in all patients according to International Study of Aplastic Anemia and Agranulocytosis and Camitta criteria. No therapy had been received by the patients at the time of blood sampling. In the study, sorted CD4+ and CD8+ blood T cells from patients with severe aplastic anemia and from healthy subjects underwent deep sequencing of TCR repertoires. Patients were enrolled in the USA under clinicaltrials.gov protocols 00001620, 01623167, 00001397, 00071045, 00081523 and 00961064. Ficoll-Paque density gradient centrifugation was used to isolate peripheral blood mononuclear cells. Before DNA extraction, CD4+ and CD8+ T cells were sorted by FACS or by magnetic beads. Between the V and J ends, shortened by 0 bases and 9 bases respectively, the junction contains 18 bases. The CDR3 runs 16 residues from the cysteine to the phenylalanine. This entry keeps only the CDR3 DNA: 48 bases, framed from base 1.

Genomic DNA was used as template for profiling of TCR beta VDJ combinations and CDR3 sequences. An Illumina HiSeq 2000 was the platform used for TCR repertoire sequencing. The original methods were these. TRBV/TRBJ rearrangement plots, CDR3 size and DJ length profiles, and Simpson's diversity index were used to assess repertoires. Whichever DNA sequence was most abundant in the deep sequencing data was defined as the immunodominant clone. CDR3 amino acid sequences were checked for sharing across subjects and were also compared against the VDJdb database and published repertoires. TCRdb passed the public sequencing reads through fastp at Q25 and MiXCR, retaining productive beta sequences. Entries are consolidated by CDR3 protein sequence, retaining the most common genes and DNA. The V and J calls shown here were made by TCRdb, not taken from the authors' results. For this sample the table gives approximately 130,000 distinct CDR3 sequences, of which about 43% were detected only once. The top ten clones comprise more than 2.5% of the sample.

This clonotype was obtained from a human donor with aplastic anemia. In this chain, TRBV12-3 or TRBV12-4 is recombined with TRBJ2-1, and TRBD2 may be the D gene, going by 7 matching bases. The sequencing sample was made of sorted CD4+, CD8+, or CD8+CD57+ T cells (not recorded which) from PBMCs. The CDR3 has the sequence CASSLAPRGGAGEQFF. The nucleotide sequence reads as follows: TGTGCCAGCAGTTTAGCGCCTAGAGGGGGGGCAGGTGAGCAGTTCTTC.